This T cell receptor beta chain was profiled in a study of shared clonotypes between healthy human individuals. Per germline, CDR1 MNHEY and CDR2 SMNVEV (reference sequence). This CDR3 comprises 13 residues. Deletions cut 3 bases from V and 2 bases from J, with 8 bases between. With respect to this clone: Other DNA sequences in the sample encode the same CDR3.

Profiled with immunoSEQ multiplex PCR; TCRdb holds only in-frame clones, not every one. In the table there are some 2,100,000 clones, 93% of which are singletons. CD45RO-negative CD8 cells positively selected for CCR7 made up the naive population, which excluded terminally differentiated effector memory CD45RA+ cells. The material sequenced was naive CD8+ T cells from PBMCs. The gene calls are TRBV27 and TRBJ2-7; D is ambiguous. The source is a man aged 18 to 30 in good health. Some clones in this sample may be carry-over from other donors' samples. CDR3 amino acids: CASSFSGTYEQYF. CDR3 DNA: TGTGCCAGCAGTTTTTCAGGCACCTACGAGCAGTACTTC.